Listed below are T cell receptor beta chains from one sample, sequenced in a study of Graves' ophthalmopathy and Graves' hyperthyroidism. Each CDR3 protein is one row after TCRdb ran MiXCR on the multiplex PCR reads. The sample has around 1.1 million distinct CDR3 sequences, around a third seen once. The sequenced sample consisted of peripheral blood or thyroid tissue (not recorded which). These receptors all stem from an adult man with Graves' hyperthyroidism. CDR3s include the opening cysteine and the closing phenylalanine or tryptophan. The D gene is left open where the match is weak. A clone size is listed for some rows: how often the clone was seen (once, few, many), or a class if it is expanded.

clone_size,j_call,v_call,d_call,cdr3_nt,cdr3_aa
-,TRBJ1-2,TRBV11-2,-,TGTGCCAGCAGCTTAGTCGTTGGGGGCTGGTATGGCTACACCTTC,CASSLVVGGWYGYTF
-,TRBJ1-1,TRBV20-1,TRBD1,TGCAGTGCTGTAGACAGGGGGGACACTGAAGCTTTCTTT,CSAVDRGDTEAFF
many,TRBJ1-6,TRBV6-5,-,TGTGCCAGCAGGGGGAATTCACCCCTCCACTTT,CASRGNSPLHF
many,TRBJ2-7,TRBV10-3,-,TGTGCCATCAGTGAGGGCGGGTTCACCTACGAGCAGTACTTC,CAISEGGFTYEQYF
-,TRBJ2-5,TRBV5-5,-,TGTGCCAGCAGCTTCTCCCAGGACTTC,CASSFSQDF
-,TRBJ1-2,TRBV12-3/TRBV12-4,TRBD1,TGTGCCAGCAGCCAGACGGACAGGGGACTCAGTGGCTACATCTTC,CASSQTDRGLSGYIF
-,TRBJ1-5,TRBV7-8,-,TGCGCCAGCAGCCATACAGAAAATCAGCCCCAGCATTTT,CASSHTENQPQHF
many,TRBJ2-7,TRBV7-2,-,TGTGCCAGCAGCTTAGGCGATAAGACCTACGAGCAGTACTTC,CASSLGDKTYEQYF
many,TRBJ2-7,TRBV29-1,-,TGCAGCGTTGAAGACGGGGTGGATGACGGGCAGTACTTC,CSVEDGVDDGQYF
many,TRBJ1-1,TRBV19,TRBD1,TGTGCCAGTAGTACCGGACAGGGGAAGACTGAAGCTTTCTTT,CASSTGQGKTEAFF
many,TRBJ2-2,TRBV19,-,TGTGCCGGTCAGGCGGTTACCGGGGAGCTGTTTTTT,CAGQAVTGELFF
-,TRBJ1-5,TRBV7-9,-,TGTGCCAGCTCACCACCAAACTTCAATCAGCCCCAGCATTTT,CASSPPNFNQPQHF
-,TRBJ2-5,TRBV25-1,TRBD2,TGTGCCAGCAGTCCTCCGGGACTAGAGCGGGATGCCCAGTACTTC,CASSPPGLERDAQYF
many,TRBJ1-4,TRBV2,-,TGTGCCAGCGACCCGTGGTCTAATGAAAAACTGTTTTTT,CASDPWSNEKLFF
many,TRBJ1-1,TRBV6-5,TRBD1,TGTGCCAGCAGACCTGGACAGGGTGAAGCTTTCTTT,CASRPGQGEAFF
-,TRBJ1-3,TRBV19,-,TGTGCCTGGAGTGTACTGGTAGGGGACGGAAACACCATATATTTT,CAWSVLVGDGNTIYF
many,TRBJ1-2,TRBV9,-,TGTGCCAGCAGCGTAGACCGGGATCTCTATGGCTACACCTTC,CASSVDRDLYGYTF
-,TRBJ1-1,TRBV12-3/TRBV12-4,-,TGTGCCAGCAGTCGTCAGGGGGCTTTCTTT,CASSRQGAFF
-,TRBJ2-7,TRBV9,-,TGTGCCAGCAGCGCGGGACTCGGAATCTCCTACGAGCAGTACTTC,CASSAGLGISYEQYF